A selection of T cell receptor beta chains follows, all from one sample in a study of cytomegalovirus exposure and HLA in healthy donors. Libraries were prepared by immunoSEQ multiplex PCR; TCRdb keeps only in-frame clonotypes and omits some of them. The table has 150,000 to 200,000 clones, nearly 90% seen once; the top ten hold 4.2%. Sequences were obtained from PBMCs. These receptors all come from a man aged 18-30 years in good health and CMV-seropositive. Both conserved end residues are part of each CDR3. Each record gives: J gene, D gene, V gene, clone size, CDR3 DNA, CDR3 protein. D genes are given only for firm matches. Not every row has a clone size; where given, it reads once, few, many or a size class.

>TRBJ1-1|TRBD1|TRBV7-9|.
TGTGCCAGCAGCTTAGGAAGGGGGCGTGATGAAGCTTTCTTT
CASSLGRGRDEAFF
>TRBJ2-6|TRBD1|TRBV4-1|.
TGCGCCAGCAGCCAGGACCCGGGACAGGTCCTCCCTGGGGCCAACGTCCTGACTTTC
CASSQDPGQVLPGANVLTF
>TRBJ1-3|.|TRBV28|.
TGTGCCAGCAGTCCTGTGGGTGCGGAGTCTGGAAACACCATATATTTT
CASSPVGAESGNTIYF
>TRBJ2-6|TRBD1|TRBV7-8|.
TGTGCCAGCAGCTTAGCTCCCGGGACAGTCATTTCTGGGGCCAACGTCCTGACTTTC
CASSLAPGTVISGANVLTF
>TRBJ2-5|TRBD2|TRBV4-1|.
TGCGCCAGCAGCCAAGATCTGGGACTAGCGGGAGGGCAAGAGACCCAGTACTTC
CASSQDLGLAGGQETQYF
>TRBJ2-4|TRBD2|TRBV7-9|.
TGTGCCAGCAGCTTAAGAAGGGAGGGGGCCAAAAACATTCAGTACTTC
CASSLRREGAKNIQYF
>TRBJ1-3|.|TRBV29-1|.
TGCAGCGTTGGAATGTCAGGGGGAAACACCATATATTTT
CSVGMSGGNTIYF
>TRBJ1-3|.|TRBV18|.
TGTGCCAGCTCACCCCGGGCACGGGAGGCTGGAAACACCATATATTTT
CASSPRAREAGNTIYF
>TRBJ1-4|.|TRBV15|.
TGTGCCACCAGCAGCCGACATACTGAAAAACTGTTTTTT
CATSSRHTEKLFF
>TRBJ1-2|.|TRBV6-5|.
TGTGCCAGCAGTTACTCGGTAGACTATGGCTACACCTTC
CASSYSVDYGYTF
>TRBJ2-3|.|TRBV18|.
TGTGCCAGCTCACCACCTTCCTACACAGATACGCAGTATTTT
CASSPPSYTDTQYF
>TRBJ2-7|.|TRBV5-1|.
TGCGCCAGCACCGCCCCACAGGGCTACGAGCAGTACTTC
CASTAPQGYEQYF
>TRBJ2-7|TRBD2|TRBV6-1|few
TGTGCCAGCAGTGGACTAGCGGGTAACTACGAGCAGTACTTC
CASSGLAGNYEQYF
>TRBJ1-5|TRBD1|TRBV28|.
TGTGCCAGCAGTGCGCCGGGACAGGGCAATCAGCCCCAGCATTTT
CASSAPGQGNQPQHF
>TRBJ2-1|.|TRBV27|.
TGTGCCAGCTGTCCGGACTGGACCTACAATGAGCAGTTCTTC
CASCPDWTYNEQFF
>TRBJ2-5|TRBD2|TRBV30|.
TGTGCCTGGAGTGATCTAGCGGGCCCACAAGAGACCCAGTACTTC
CAWSDLAGPQETQYF
>TRBJ1-2|.|TRBV6-6|.
TGTGCCAGCAGTCTATCGAGTGGCTACACCTTC
CASSLSSGYTF
>TRBJ2-1|TRBD2|TRBV5-1|.
TGCGCCAGCAGCTCAGCGGGACGATACAATGAGCAGTTCTTC
CASSSAGRYNEQFF
>TRBJ2-1|TRBD2|TRBV7-6|.
TGTGCCAGCAGCTTAGTGCCGCGCGGGAGGGCCTCCAATGAGCAGTTCTTC
CASSLVPRGRASNEQFF
>TRBJ2-5|TRBD2|TRBV7-2|.
TGTGCCAGCAGCGAGCGGGATAGAGAGACCCAGTACTTC
CASSERDRETQYF
>TRBJ2-3|.|TRBV28|.
TGTGCCAGCAGCTACGGCACAGATACGCAGTATTTT
CASSYGTDTQYF
>TRBJ2-1|TRBD2|TRBV7-9|.
TGTGCCAGCAGTTCGTTTAGCGGGAGGACCTACAATGAGCAGTTCTTC
CASSSFSGRTYNEQFF
>TRBJ2-1|TRBD2|TRBV30|.
TGTGCCTGGAGAATCTCCGGGACTAACTACAATGAGCAGTTCTTC
CAWRISGTNYNEQFF
>TRBJ2-2|.|TRBV7-9|once
TGTGCCAGCAGCTCCACGTCAGCCGGGGAGCTGTTTTTT
CASSSTSAGELFF
>TRBJ1-5|TRBD1|TRBV27|.
TGTGCCAGCAGTTTAACCGGGACAGTGGGTACGTTTAGCAATCAGCCCCAGCATTTT
CASSLTGTVGTFSNQPQHF
>TRBJ2-1|TRBD1|TRBV5-6|.
TGTGCCAGCAGCATCGGACAGGGTCAATACAATGAGCAGTTCTTC
CASSIGQGQYNEQFF
>TRBJ2-7|.|TRBV28|once
TGTGCCAGCAGTTTCGGGCCCGGGGACGAGCAGTACTTC
CASSFGPGDEQYF
>TRBJ2-1|.|TRBV9|.
TGTGCCAGCAGCTTAACAGGAGGGCTCAATGAGCAGTTCTTC
CASSLTGGLNEQFF
>TRBJ2-7|.|TRBV6-6|.
TGTGCCAGCCGGTTAGGGAGCGAGCAGTACTTC
CASRLGSEQYF
>TRBJ2-5|TRBD1|TRBV10-3|.
TGTGCCACCAATGGAGTGGCAGGGGGAGAGGAGACCCAGTACTTC
CATNGVAGGEETQYF
>TRBJ2-3|.|TRBV5-1|.
TGCGCCAGCAGCTTGGATGGTAGCGCAGATACGCAGTATTTT
CASSLDGSADTQYF
>TRBJ1-4|.|TRBV7-2|.
TGTGCCAGCAGCCCAGGGCAAGAAAAACTGTTTTTT
CASSPGQEKLFF
>TRBJ2-1|TRBD2|TRBV9|.
TGTGCCAGCAGCGTAGGAGAGGTTCTGCGGGAGGGCCAGGATAGCTCCTACAATGAGCAGTTCTTC
CASSVGEVLREGQDSSYNEQFF
>TRBJ1-4|.|TRBV19|.
TGTGCCAGTAGTATGGGAGGCCTAAGGAGTGAAAAACTGTTTTTT
CASSMGGLRSEKLFF
>TRBJ2-6|.|TRBV11-2|.
TGTGCCAGCAGCTTACGGCGGAACTCTGGGGCCAACGTCCTGACTTTC
CASSLRRNSGANVLTF
>TRBJ2-2|TRBD2|TRBV5-1|.
TGCGCCAGCAGCTTGAGTCGGGGGGGTCAAACCGGGGAGCTGTTTTTT
CASSLSRGGQTGELFF
>TRBJ2-3|.|TRBV5-1|.
TGCGCCAGCACGCAGCTTGGAGGTGGTTCAGATACGCAGTATTTT
CASTQLGGGSDTQYF
>TRBJ2-2|.|TRBV10-3|.
TGTGCCATCAGTTTCGTCGAACAGGGCGCCGGGGAGCTGTTTTTT
CAISFVEQGAGELFF
>TRBJ1-1|TRBD1|TRBV19|.
TGTGCCAGTAGACAAGGACAGGGGGCCCAGAGGACTGAAGCTTTCTTT
CASRQGQGAQRTEAFF
>TRBJ2-6|TRBD1|TRBV5-4|few
TGTGCCAGCAGCCAGGGACAGCCCTCTGGGGCCAACGTCCTGACTTTC
CASSQGQPSGANVLTF
>TRBJ2-3|TRBD2|TRBV28|.
TGTGCCAGCAGATCAGCGGGAGGAAACACAGATACGCAGTATTTT
CASRSAGGNTDTQYF
>TRBJ2-5|.|TRBV6-1|.
TGTGCCAGCAGGGCCGGGAGTCAAGAGACCCAGTACTTC
CASRAGSQETQYF
>TRBJ2-5|TRBD2|TRBV7-8|.
TGTGCCAGCAGCGCGACTAGCGGGAGATTGGCGACCCAGTACTTC
CASSATSGRLATQYF
>TRBJ2-7|.|TRBV27|.
TGTGCCAGCAGTTTATGGAGGTACCGCTCCTACGAGCAGTACTTC
CASSLWRYRSYEQYF
>TRBJ1-2|TRBD1|TRBV30|few
TGTGCCTGGAGTGGACAGGGGTCCCTCTATGGCTACACCTTC
CAWSGQGSLYGYTF